This T cell receptor beta chain was found in a study of blood T cell repertoires in COVID-19. Study information: COVID-19 samples collected from the United States, Italy and Spain covered acute and convalescent phases.

The table came from immunoSEQ multiplex PCR; TCRdb's copy has only in-frame clones and leaves some out. The table records roughly 350,000 clones, approximately 87% of them present only once. Looked up from germline, CDR1 is SGHRS and CDR2 is YFSETQ. The CDR3 runs to 15 residues. With 5 bases removed from V and 1 base from J, the gap between germline ends came to 15 bases. Those enrolled in Seattle joined during active infection and were followed longitudinally afterward. The chain joins TRBV5-1 to TRBJ2-5; D possibly corresponds to TRBD1 (6 bases). The specimen was peripheral blood. The sequence was collected from a woman in her 30s with COVID-19, enrolled during active disease. CDR3 loop: CASRPDTGFQETQYF. The DNA for the CDR3 is TGCGCCAGCAGACCTGACACAGGGTTCCAAGAGACCCAGTACTTC. Filled out from reference TRBV5-1 and TRBJ2-5, the complete variable domain reads KAGVTQTPRYLIKTRGQQVTLSCSPISGHRSVSWYQQTPGQGLQFLFEYFSETQRNKGNFPGRFSGRQFSNSRSEMNVSTLELGDSALYLCASRPDTGFQETQYFGPGTRLLVL.